This T cell receptor beta chain originates from a study of control samples from healthy donors and cancer patients. Looked up from germline, CDR1 is SNHLY and CDR2 is FYNNEI. With 6 bases clipped from V and 6 bases from J, the junction kept 12 bases outside the gene matches. This CDR3 spans 15 amino acids. Profiled with immunoSEQ multiplex PCR; TCRdb holds only in-frame clones, not every one. The sample holds some 90,000 clones; 70% to 90% are singletons and the top ten take over 0.95%. The source material was blood. The receptor's source is a woman aged 45-65 years in good health. V usage is TRBV2 and J usage is TRBJ1-1, with 8 nucleotides matching TRBD1. This CDR3 is CASRYPGQVPPEAFF. In DNA form, the CDR3 reads TGTGCCAGCAGGTATCCGGGACAGGTCCCCCCTGAAGCTTTCTTT.